This T cell receptor beta chain originates from a study of somatic mutations in cytotoxic T cells in rheumatoid arthritis (dated by TCRdb to 2016 to 2017). Looking at the study overall: Before any treatment started and right after they were diagnosed, patients gave peripheral blood samples (about 27 ml EDTA). Median age was essentially the same in the patient group and the control group. TCRB deep sequencing covered about 60 patients with rheumatoid arthritis along with about 20 healthy controls. To characterize clonality, the study used TCRB deep sequencing while asking whether somatic mutations are carried by expanded CD8+ T-cell clones in newly diagnosed, untreated rheumatoid arthritis. Sorted V beta1+ cells also underwent TCRB sequencing, and some V beta antibody-stained T-cell populations were flow-sorted at nearly 100% purity on a FACSAria II or Sony SH800.

The study at large found these results: CD8+ T-cell clonality did not differ significantly between rheumatoid arthritis patients and age-matched healthy controls. Viral specificity could not be ruled out by absence from virus-specific databases, and the antigen targets of the expanded CD8+ clones remained unknown. Healthy controls showed no age-related increase in CD8+ clonality, whereas patients did (Spearman r ≈ 0.5). In about an eighth of the 65 patients, more than 20% of CD8+ cells belonged to the largest CD8+ clone, while several identical CD8+ TCRB sequences were shared between blood and synovial fluid. The finding that TRBV07 was slightly underrepresented in patients was left unadjusted for multiple comparisons.

As for this clone: There is no known antigen for this receptor. It has no much larger one-base neighbor in the sample; base qualities were not kept.

CD4+ and CD8+ cells were isolated by positive magnetic bead selection on an AutoMACS, and purity was checked by flow cytometry. Peripheral blood mononuclear cells were isolated by Ficoll-Paque PLUS density gradient separation. DNA was extracted from CD4-enriched, CD8-enriched or PBMC samples with Nucleospin Tissue or Tissue XS kits and quantified with a Qubit 2.0 fluorometer. Genomic DNA underwent TCRB CDR3 sequencing using the immunoSEQ assay. The study's processing was this. Patient CD8+ clones larger than 1% were compared against published virus-specific TCRB sequences, and only a few matched. Only productive TCRB rearrangements were included in the analyses. Clonality was expressed as a Shannon entropy-based productive clonality index, with each clone defined by a unique TCRB CDR3 sequence. Repertoire overlap between two samples was calculated from the template counts of each clone relative to total templates per sample. V-gene usage from TCRB sequencing and V-gene usage measured by flow cytometry were correlated (Spearman r of approximately 0.62). The table comes from immuneACCESS by way of TCRdb, which keeps in-frame sequences with V and J called. Part of the clones is missing from these tables; in studies checked, under half for an unresolved V gene and the rest for unknown reasons. That table furnishes V, J and clone size, whereas the DNA furnished D and trimming. The sample includes some 14,000 clones, with around nine tenths observed a single time. Over 15% of the sample comes from the top ten.

Compared with germline, V lacks 0 bases and J lacks 0 bases; bases without a gene match: 7. The germline V gene yields KGHSH for CDR1 and LQKENI for CDR2. The CDR3 holds 17 amino acids from the cysteine to the phenylalanine. Just CDR3 DNA is preserved here, 51 bases in frame from base 1. The chain joins TRBV18 to TRBJ2-7; 8 bases in the junction line up with TRBD2. The specimen sequenced was CD4+ T cells sorted from blood. The clonotype comes from a man aged 70 or older with rheumatoid arthritis. The sequenced DNA is TGTGCCAGCTCACCACCCAGCGGGGGCGGTAACTCCTACGAGCAGTACTTC. It encodes CASSPPSGGGNSYEQYF.